This entry describes one TCR beta chain. The table came from immunoSEQ multiplex PCR; TCRdb's copy has only in-frame clones and leaves some out. The table shows roughly 320,000 clones, with around nine tenths occurring only once. The data are from a study of blood T cell repertoires in COVID-19. Study-wide context: PBMCs, B-cell-depleted T cells, or T cells provided the cDNA or gDNA that made up the material.

V dropped 2 bases and J dropped 4; count of bases not matched to a gene: 13. This CDR3 contains 17 residues. CDR1 is MNHNS, CDR2 SASEGT, per germline. Specimen: PBMCs or T cells enriched from blood (not recorded which). The V and J genes are TRBV6-1 and TRBJ2-7; 8 nucleotides align to TRBD2. The source of this sequence is a woman younger than 45 who had been exposed to COVID-19. CDR3 coding DNA: TGTGCCAGCAGTGAAAGGCCGTCTGGGACTAGTTTGTACGAGCAGTACTTC. Translating it yields CASSERPSGTSLYEQYF.